This T cell receptor beta chain was identified during a study of shared clonotypes between healthy human individuals. This CDR3 is built from 11 residues. Trimming took 6 bases from V and 6 from J, leaving 10 bases between them. Germline loops: CDR1 DFQATT, CDR2 SNEGSKA (reference sequence). Regarding this clone: Other DNA sequences from this sample encode an identical CDR3 as well.

Only Caucasian adults living in Nashville, Tennessee served as donors. Assay runs were performed at deep level. The protocol was immunoSEQ multiplex PCR, while the TCRdb copy is restricted to in-frame clones and leaves out a portion. The sample holds nearly 500,000 clones; approximately 80% are singletons and the top ten take 10% to 15%. The source material was PBMCs. The clonotype originates from a woman in her thirties or forties in good health. Some clones in this sample may be carry-over from other donors' samples. V usage is TRBV20-1 and J usage is TRBJ2-3; D may be TRBD1 (5 bases). Here the CDR3 reads CSARVVDTQYF. The CDR3 bases are TGCAGTGCCAGGGTGGTTGATACGCAGTATTTT.